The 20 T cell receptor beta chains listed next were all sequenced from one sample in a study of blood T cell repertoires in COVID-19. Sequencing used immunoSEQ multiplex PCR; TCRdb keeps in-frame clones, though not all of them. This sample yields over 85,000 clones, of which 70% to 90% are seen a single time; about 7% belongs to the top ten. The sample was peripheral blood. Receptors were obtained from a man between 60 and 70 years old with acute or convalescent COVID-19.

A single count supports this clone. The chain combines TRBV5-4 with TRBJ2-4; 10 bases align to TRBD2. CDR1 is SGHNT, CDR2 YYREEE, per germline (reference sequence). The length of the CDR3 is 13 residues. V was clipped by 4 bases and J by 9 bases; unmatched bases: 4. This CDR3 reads CASSLGTSAIQYF. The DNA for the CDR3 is TGTGCCAGCAGCCTTGGGACTAGCGCCATTCAGTACTTC.

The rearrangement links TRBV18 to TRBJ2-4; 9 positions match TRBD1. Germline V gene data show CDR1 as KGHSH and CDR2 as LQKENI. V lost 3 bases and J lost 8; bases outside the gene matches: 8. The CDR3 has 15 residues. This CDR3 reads CASSPRTGGGDIQYF. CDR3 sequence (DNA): TGTGCCAGCTCACCCCGAACAGGGGGCGGAGACATTCAGTACTTC.

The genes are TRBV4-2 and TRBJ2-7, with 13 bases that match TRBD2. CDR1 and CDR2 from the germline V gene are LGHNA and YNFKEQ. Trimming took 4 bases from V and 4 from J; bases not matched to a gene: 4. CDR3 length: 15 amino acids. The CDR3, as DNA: TGTGCCAGCAGCCCGGGGACTAGCGGGACATACGAGCAGTACTTC. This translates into CASSPGTSGTYEQYF.

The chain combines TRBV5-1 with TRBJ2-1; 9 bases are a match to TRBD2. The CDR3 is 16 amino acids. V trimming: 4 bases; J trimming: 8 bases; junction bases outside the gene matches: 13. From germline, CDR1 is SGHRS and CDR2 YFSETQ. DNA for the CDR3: TGCGCCAGCAGCCCTAATCTAGCGGGGAGCGGCGATGAGCAGTTCTTC. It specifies CASSPNLAGSGDEQFF. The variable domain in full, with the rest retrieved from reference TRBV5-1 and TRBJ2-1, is KAGVTQTPRYLIKTRGQQVTLSCSPISGHRSVSWYQQTPGQGLQFLFEYFSETQRNKGNFPGRFSGRQFSNSRSEMNVSTLELGDSALYLCASSPNLAGSGDEQFFGPGTRLTVL.

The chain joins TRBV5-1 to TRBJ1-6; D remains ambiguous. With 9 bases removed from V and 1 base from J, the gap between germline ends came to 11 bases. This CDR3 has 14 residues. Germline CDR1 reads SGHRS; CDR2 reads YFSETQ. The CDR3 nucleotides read TGCGCCACCCGAGAGGAGTCCTATAATTCACCCCTCCACTTT. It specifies CATREESYNSPLHF. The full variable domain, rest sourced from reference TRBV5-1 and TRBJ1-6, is KAGVTQTPRYLIKTRGQQVTLSCSPISGHRSVSWYQQTPGQGLQFLFEYFSETQRNKGNFPGRFSGRQFSNSRSEMNVSTLELGDSALYLCATREESYNSPLHFGNGTRLTVT.

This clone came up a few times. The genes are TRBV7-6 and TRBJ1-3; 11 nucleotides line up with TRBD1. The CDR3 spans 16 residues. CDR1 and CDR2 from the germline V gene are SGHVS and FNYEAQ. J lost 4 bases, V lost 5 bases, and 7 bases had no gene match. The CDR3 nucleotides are TGTGCCAGCAGCCCCGGACAGGGGGCGAGAGGAAACACCATATATTTT. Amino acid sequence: CASSPGQGARGNTIYF.

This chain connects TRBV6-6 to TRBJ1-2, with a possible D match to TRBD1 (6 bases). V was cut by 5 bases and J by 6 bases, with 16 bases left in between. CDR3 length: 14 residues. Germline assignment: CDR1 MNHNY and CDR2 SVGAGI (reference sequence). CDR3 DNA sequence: TGTGCCAGCAGTACTAGGGTAGGGGGAAATGGCTACACCTTC. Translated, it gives CASSTRVGGNGYTF.

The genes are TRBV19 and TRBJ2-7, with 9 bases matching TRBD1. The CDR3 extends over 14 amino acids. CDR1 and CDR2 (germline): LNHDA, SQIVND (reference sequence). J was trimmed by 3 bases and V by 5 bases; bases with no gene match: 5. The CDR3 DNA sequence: TGTGCCAGTAGTCCGACAGGGGGTAACTACGAGCAGTACTTC. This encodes CASSPTGGNYEQYF.

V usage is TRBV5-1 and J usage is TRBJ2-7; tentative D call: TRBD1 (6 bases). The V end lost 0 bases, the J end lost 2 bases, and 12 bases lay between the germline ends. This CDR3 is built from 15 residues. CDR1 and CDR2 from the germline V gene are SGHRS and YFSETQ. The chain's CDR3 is CASSLGGTQTYEQYF. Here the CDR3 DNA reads TGCGCCAGCAGCTTGGGTGGGACACAAACCTACGAGCAGTACTTC. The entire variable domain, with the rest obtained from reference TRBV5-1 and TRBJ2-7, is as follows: KAGVTQTPRYLIKTRGQQVTLSCSPISGHRSVSWYQQTPGQGLQFLFEYFSETQRNKGNFPGRFSGRQFSNSRSEMNVSTLELGDSALYLCASSLGGTQTYEQYFGPGTRLTVT.

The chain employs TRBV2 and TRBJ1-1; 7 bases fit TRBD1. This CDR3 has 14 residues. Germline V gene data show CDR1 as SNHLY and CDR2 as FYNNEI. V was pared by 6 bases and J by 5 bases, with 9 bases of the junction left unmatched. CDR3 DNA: TGTGCCAGCAGACGACAGGGAAGAGGGACTGAAGCTTTCTTT. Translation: CASRRQGRGTEAFF.

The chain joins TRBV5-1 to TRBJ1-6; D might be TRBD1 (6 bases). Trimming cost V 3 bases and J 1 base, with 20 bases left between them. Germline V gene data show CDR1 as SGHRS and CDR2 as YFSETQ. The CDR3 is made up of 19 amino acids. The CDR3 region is CASSSEHLDSYSYNSPLHF. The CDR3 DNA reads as TGCGCCAGCAGCTCGGAACATTTGGACAGCTATTCCTATAATTCACCCCTCCACTTT.

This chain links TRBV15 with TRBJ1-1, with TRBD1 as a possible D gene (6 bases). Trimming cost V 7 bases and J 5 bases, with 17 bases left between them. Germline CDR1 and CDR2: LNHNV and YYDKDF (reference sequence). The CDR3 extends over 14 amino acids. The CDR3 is CATTWRGLGTEAFF. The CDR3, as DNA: TGTGCCACCACGTGGCGGGGGCTAGGAACTGAAGCTTTCTTT.

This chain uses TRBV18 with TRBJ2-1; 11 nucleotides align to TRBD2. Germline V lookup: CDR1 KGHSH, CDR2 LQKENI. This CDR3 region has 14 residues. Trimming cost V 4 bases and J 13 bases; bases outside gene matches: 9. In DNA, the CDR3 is TGTGCCAGCTCACTGCAAACTAGCGGGAGTTCACAGTTCTTC. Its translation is CASSLQTSGSSQFF.

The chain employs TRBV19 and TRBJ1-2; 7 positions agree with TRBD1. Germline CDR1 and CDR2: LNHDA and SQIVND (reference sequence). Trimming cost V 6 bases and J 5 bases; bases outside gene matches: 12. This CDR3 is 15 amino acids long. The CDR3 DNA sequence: TGTGCCAGTAGAATGAGTGCAGGGGGTTTATATGGCTACACCTTC. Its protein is CASRMSAGGLYGYTF.

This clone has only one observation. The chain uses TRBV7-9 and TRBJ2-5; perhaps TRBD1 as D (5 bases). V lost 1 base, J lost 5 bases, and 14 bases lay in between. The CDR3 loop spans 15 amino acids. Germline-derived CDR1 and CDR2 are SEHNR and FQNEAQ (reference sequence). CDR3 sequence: CASSLGTRVEETQYF. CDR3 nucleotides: TGTGCCAGCAGCTTAGGAACCAGGGTAGAGGAGACCCAGTACTTC.

CDR3 in amino acids: CASSLDAQGYTEAFF. The CDR3 region has the DNA TGCGCCAGCAGCTTGGACGCCCAGGGTTACACTGAAGCTTTCTTT. This chain connects TRBV5-1 to TRBJ1-1, with a tentative D call TRBD1 (5 bases). The V end lost 0 bases, the J end lost 3 bases, and 12 bases lay between the germline ends. Looked up from germline, CDR1 is SGHRS and CDR2 is YFSETQ. The CDR3 loop spans 15 amino acids.

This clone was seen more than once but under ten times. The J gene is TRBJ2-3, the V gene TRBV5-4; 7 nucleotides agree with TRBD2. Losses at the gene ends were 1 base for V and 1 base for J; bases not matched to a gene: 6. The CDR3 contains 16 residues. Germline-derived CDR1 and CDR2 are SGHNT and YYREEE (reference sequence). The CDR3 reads CASSLRLAIRTDTQYF. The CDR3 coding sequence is TGTGCCAGCAGCTTGCGACTAGCAATTCGCACAGATACGCAGTATTTT.

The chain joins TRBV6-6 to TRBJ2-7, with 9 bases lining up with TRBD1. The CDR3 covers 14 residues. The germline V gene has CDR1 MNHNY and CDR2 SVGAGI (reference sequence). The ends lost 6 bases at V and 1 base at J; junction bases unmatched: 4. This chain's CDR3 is CASSTDRGSYEQYF. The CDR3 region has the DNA TGTGCCAGCAGCACGGACAGGGGTTCCTACGAGCAGTACTTC.

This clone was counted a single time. In DNA form, the CDR3 reads TGTGCCAGCAGTGAATGGAGGAGAGATCAGCCCCAGCATTTT. Translating gives CASSEWRRDQPQHF. The V gene is TRBV2, the J gene TRBJ1-5; no firm D call. The germline V gene encodes CDR1 SNHLY and CDR2 FYNNEI. CDR3 size: 14 residues. Trimming cost V 2 bases and J 5 bases, with 10 bases left between them.

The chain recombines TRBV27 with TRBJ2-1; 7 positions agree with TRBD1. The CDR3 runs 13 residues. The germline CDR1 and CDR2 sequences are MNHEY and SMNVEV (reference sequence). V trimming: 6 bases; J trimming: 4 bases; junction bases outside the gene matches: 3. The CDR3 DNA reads TGTGCCAGCAGCCCACAGGGGTACAATGAGCAGTTCTTC. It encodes CASSPQGYNEQFF.